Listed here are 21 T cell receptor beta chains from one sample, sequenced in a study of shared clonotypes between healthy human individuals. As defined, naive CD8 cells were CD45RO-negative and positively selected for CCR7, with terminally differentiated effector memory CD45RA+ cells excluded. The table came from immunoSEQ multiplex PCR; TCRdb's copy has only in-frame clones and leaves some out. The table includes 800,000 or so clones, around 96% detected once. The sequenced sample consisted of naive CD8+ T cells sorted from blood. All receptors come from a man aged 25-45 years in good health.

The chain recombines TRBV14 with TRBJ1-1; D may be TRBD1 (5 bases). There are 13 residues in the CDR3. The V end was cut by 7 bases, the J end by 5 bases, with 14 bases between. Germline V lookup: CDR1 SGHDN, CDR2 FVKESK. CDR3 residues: CASTRGRSTEAFF. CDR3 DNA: TGTGCCAGCACAAGGGGTAGGAGTACTGAAGCTTTCTTT.

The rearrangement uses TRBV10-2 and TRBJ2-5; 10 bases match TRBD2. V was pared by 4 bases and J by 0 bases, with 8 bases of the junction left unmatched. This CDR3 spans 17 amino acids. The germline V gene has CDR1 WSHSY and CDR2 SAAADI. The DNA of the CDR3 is TGCGCCAGCAGTGGGGCTAGCGGGAGAATGTACCAAGAGACCCAGTACTTC. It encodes CASSGASGRMYQETQYF.

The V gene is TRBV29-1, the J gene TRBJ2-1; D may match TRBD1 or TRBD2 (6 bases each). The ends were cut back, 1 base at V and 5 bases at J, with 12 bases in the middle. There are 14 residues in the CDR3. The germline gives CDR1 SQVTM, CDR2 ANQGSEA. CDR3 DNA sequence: TGCAGCGTTGAAGGCCGGGGGACAAACAATGAGCAGTTCTTC. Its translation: CSVEGRGTNNEQFF.

The CDR3 nucleotides read TGTGCCACCAGCAGCGATCGAGGGACCCAGTACTTC. Protein sequence: CATSSDRGTQYF. The V and J genes are TRBV15 and TRBJ2-5; D not resolved. V lost 3 bases and J lost 7, with 9 bases in between. The V gene's germline CDR1 is LNHNV and CDR2 YYDKDF (reference sequence). This CDR3 has 12 residues.

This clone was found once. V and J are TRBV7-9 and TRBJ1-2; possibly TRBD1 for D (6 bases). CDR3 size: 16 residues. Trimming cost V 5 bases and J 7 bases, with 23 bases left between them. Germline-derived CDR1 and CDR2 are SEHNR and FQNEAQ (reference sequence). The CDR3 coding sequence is TGTGCCAGCAGCGATATCAACAGGGTACAGAGCGGTGGCTACACCTTC. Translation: CASSDINRVQSGGYTF.

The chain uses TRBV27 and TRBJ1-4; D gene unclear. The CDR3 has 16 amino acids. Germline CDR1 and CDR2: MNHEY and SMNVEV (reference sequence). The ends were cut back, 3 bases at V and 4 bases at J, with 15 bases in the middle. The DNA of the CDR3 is TGTGCCAGCAGTTTTGCAGCGGAAGGGCGTAATGAAAAACTGTTTTTT. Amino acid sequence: CASSFAAEGRNEKLFF.

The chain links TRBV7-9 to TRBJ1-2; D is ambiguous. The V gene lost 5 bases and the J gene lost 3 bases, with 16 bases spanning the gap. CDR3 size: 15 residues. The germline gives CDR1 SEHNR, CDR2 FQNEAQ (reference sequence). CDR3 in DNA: TGTGCCAGCAGCCCCCGGACCTTGGGGTACTATGGCTACACCTTC. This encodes CASSPRTLGYYGYTF.

The CDR3 coding sequence is TGTGCCAGCAGTGAAATCCCATCCTCTGGAAACACCATATATTTT. It yields the protein CASSEIPSSGNTIYF. This sequence joins TRBV6-1 and TRBJ1-3; D is uncertain. This CDR3 has 15 residues. Per the germline V gene, CDR1 is MNHNS and CDR2 is SASEGT. V lost 2 bases and J 0 bases, leaving 8 bases between the germline ends.

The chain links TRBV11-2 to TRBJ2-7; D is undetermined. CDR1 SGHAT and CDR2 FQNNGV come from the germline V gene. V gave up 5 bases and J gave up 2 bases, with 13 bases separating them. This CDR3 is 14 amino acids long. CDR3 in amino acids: CASSLGPPPYEQYF. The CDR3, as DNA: TGTGCCAGCAGCCTAGGACCGCCCCCCTACGAGCAGTACTTC. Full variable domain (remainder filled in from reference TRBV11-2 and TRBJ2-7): EAGVAQSPRYKIIEKRQSVAFWCNPISGHATLYWYQQILGQGPKLLIQFQNNGVVDDSQLPKDRFSAERLKGVDSTLKIQPAKLEDSAVYLCASSLGPPPYEQYFGPGTRLTVT.

The CDR3 DNA reads TGTGCCAGCAGTTTGGGGACAGGGATATTTGAGACCCAGTACTTC. The encoded protein is CASSLGTGIFETQYF. The V gene is TRBV27, the J gene TRBJ2-5; 9 bases agree with TRBD1. The V segment lost 3 bases and the J segment 5 bases; nucleotides outside the gene matches: 7. The CDR3 totals 15 residues. Germline V gene sequence: CDR1 MNHEY, CDR2 SMNVEV (reference sequence).

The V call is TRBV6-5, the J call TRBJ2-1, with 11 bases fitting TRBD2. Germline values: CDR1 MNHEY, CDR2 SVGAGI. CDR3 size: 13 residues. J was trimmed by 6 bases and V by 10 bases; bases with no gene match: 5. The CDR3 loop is CAIGGLAANEQFF. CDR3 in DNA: TGTGCCATTGGGGGACTAGCGGCCAATGAGCAGTTCTTC.

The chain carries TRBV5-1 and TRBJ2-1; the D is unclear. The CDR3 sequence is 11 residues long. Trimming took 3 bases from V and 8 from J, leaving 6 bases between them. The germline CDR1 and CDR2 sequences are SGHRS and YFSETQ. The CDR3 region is CASSSRDEQFF. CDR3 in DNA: TGCGCCAGCAGCTCTAGGGATGAGCAGTTCTTC.

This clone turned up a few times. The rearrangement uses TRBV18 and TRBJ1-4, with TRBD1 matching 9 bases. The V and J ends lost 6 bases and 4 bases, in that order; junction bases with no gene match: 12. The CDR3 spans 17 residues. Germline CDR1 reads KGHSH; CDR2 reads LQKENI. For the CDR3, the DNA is TGTGCCAGCTCGAGCCCACAGGGGGCGCTTGGTAATGAAAAACTGTTTTTT. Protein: CASSSPQGALGNEKLFF.

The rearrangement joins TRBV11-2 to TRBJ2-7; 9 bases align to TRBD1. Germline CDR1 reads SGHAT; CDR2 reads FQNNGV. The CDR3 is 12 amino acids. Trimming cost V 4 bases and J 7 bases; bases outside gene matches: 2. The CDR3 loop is CASSSGQGEQYF. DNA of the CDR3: TGTGCCAGCAGCTCGGGACAGGGAGAGCAGTACTTC.

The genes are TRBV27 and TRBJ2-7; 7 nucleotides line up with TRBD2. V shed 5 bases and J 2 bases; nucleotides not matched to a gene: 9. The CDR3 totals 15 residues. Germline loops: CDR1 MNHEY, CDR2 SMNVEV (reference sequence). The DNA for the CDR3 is TGTGCCAGCAGTCAAGGACTAGTCCCCACCTACGAGCAGTACTTC. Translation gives CASSQGLVPTYEQYF.

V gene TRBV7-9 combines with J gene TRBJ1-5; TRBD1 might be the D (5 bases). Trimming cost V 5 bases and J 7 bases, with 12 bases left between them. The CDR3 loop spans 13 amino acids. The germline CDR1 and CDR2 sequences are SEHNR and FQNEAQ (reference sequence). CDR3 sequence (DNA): TGTGCCAGCAGCGACCGGGGGGACCAGCCCCAGCATTTT. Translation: CASSDRGDQPQHF.

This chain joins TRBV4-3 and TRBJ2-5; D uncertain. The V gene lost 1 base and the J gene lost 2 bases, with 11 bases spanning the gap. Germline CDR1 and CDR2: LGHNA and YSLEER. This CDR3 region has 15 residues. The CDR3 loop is CASSQGSGPQETQYF. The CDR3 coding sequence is TGCGCCAGCAGCCAAGGGTCAGGACCTCAAGAGACCCAGTACTTC.

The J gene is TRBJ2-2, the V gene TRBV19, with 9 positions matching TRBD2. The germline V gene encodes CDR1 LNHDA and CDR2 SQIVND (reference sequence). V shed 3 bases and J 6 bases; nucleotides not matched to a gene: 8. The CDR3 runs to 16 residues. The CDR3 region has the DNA TGTGCCAGTAGTATTCTGGCGGGAGGGGTGGCCGGGGAGCTGTTTTTT. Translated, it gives CASSILAGGVAGELFF.

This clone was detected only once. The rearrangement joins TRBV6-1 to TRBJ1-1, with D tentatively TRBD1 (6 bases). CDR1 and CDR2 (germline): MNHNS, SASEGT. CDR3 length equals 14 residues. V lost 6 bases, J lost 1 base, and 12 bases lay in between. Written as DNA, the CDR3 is TGTGCCAGCAGAGAAAGCAGGGGGAACACTGAAGCTTTCTTT. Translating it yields CASRESRGNTEAFF.

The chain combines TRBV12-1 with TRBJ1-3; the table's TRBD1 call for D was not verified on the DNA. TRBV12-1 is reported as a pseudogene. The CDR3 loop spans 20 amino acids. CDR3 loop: CASSLGSRFWPGQGGNTIYF. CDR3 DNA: TGTGCCAGCAGCTTGGGTTCTCGTTTTTGGCCGGGACAGGGCGGAAACACCATATATTTT.

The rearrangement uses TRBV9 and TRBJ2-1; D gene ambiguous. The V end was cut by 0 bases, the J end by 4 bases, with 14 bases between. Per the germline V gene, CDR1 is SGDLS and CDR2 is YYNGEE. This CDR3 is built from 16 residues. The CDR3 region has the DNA TGTGCCAGCAGCGTAGATAGTAGCCGAGCGTACAATGAGCAGTTCTTC. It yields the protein CASSVDSSRAYNEQFF.